This T cell receptor (beta chain) was recovered during a study of blood T cell repertoires in COVID-19. Overall study context: Samples representing acute and convalescent COVID-19 were sourced from the United States, Italy and Spain. T cells, B-cell-depleted T cells, or PBMCs supplied cDNA or gDNA.

Individuals aged roughly 18 to 100 years were recruited from about two dozen US areas. Participants reported their clinical history, and cohort assignment relied on those reports. V lost 1 base to trimming and J lost 8 bases; unmatched junction nucleotides: 6. The germline V gene has CDR1 SGHRS and CDR2 YFSETQ. The CDR3 runs to 15 residues. TCRdb's copy holds only in-frame clones and misses some; the assay was immunoSEQ multiplex PCR. The sample contains approximately 300,000 clones, under 90% of which appear only once. This TCR was sampled from a young man who had recovered from COVID-19. The chain joins TRBV5-1 to TRBJ1-2; 12 bases match TRBD1. Sample: PBMCs or T cells enriched from blood (not recorded which). The CDR3, as DNA: TGCGCCAGCAGCTTGTGGGGACAGGGGGCGCAGGGCTACACCTTC. This codes for CASSLWGQGAQGYTF.